This TCR beta chain is drawn from a study of cytomegalovirus exposure and HLA in healthy donors. V lost 6 bases to trimming and J lost 5 bases, with 13 bases between them. Germline lookup yields CDR1 SQVTM and CDR2 ANQGSEA. The CDR3 loop spans 12 amino acids. PCR was performed using 60 Vbeta and 13 Jbeta primers. Data came from immunoSEQ multiplex PCR; TCRdb stores just in-frame clones and leaves some out. This repertoire shows about 200,000 clones, approximately 11% found once; its top ten account for 7.8%. The TCR was taken from a man in his fifties in good health and CMV-seropositive. V gene TRBV29-1 combines with J gene TRBJ1-1; tentatively, D is TRBD1 (5 bases). The sample taken for sequencing was PBMCs. The DNA for the CDR3 is TGCAGCGTGTCAGGGTTGGGGACTGAAGCTTTCTTT. This sequence encodes CSVSGLGTEAFF.